One and the same sample provided the 5 T cell receptor beta chains below, sequenced in a study of T cells in Graves' hyperthyroidism and ophthalmopathy. Regions amplified from RNA transcripts were the TCR beta CDR3 regions. A first-round RT-PCR of the TCR CDR3 used the HTBI primer set. TCRdb recomputed calls from the multiplex PCR reads with MiXCR, one row per CDR3 protein. The data hold under 450,000 distinct CDR3 sequences, with roughly 14% observed a single time. Specimen: blood. The receptor source for this set is a man in his thirties or forties with Graves' hyperthyroidism that later progressed to Graves' ophthalmopathy.

The CDR3 coding sequence is TGTGCCAGCAGCCAGGATACAGGGGGCTGGGAGACCCAGTACTTC. Its protein is CASSQDTGGWETQYF. The chain couples TRBV3-1 to TRBJ2-5, with 9 bases matching TRBD1. Germline V lookup: CDR1 LGHDT, CDR2 YNNKEL (reference sequence). The junction had 7 bases not matched to a gene; V was cut back by 3 bases and J by 5 bases. This CDR3 is 15 amino acids long.

There are many counts of this clonotype. V is TRBV28 and J is TRBJ1-2; 8 bases match TRBD1. The V gene's germline CDR1 is MDHEN and CDR2 SYDVKM. The CDR3 totals 15 residues. Losses at the gene ends were 5 bases for V and 2 bases for J; bases not matched to a gene: 7. The DNA of the CDR3 is TGTGCCAGCAGTAACGGACAGGGCTCAAACTATGGCTACACCTTC. It codes for CASSNGQGSNYGYTF.

Many counts were recorded for this clonotype. J is TRBJ2-7 and V is TRBV28, with D perhaps being TRBD1 or TRBD2 (5 bases each). Trimming removed 3 bases from V and 5 bases from J, with 11 bases in between. Germline V gene lookup returns CDR1 MDHEN and CDR2 SYDVKM. The CDR3 has 13 residues. For the CDR3, the DNA is TGTGCCAGCAGTTTGGGGACGCGTCACGAGCAGTACTTC. It is translated as CASSLGTRHEQYF.

This clonotype has at least ten counts. CDR3 DNA: TGTGCCAGCAGTTTAAGGCGACAATCCTACAATGAGCAGTTCTTC. Residues: CASSLRRQSYNEQFF. The rearrangement joins TRBV27 to TRBJ2-1; no reliable D call. Germline V gives CDR1 MNHEY, CDR2 SMNVEV (reference sequence). This CDR3 has 15 amino acids. Trimming removed 2 bases from V and 1 base from J, with 9 bases in between.

There are many counts of this clonotype. V and J are TRBV12-3 or TRBV12-4 and TRBJ1-2, with 7 bases lining up with TRBD1. Trimming removed 6 bases from V and 9 bases from J; junction bases left unmatched: 10. This CDR3 contains 13 residues. The CDR3 DNA is TGTGCCAGCAGGTCGTCGGGACAGCAAAGCTACACCTTC. Translating it yields CASRSSGQQSYTF.